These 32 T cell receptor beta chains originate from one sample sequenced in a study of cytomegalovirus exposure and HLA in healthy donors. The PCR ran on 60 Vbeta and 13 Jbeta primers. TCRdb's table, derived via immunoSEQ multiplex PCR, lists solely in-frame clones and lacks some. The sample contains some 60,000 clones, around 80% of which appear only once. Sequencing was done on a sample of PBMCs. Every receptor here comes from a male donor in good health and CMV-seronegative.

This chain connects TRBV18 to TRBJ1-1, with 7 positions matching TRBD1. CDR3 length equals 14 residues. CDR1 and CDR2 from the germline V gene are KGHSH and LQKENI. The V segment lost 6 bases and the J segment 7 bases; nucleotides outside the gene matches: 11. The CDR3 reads CASSLRQGTFEAFF. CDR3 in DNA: TGTGCCAGCTCTCTCAGACAGGGAACTTTTGAAGCTTTCTTT.

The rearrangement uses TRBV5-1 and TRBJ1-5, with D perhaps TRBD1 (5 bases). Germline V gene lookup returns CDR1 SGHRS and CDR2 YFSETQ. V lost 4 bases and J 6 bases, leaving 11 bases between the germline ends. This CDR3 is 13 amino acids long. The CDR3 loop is CASSPDRGQPQHF. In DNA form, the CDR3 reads TGCGCCAGCAGCCCCGATAGGGGTCAGCCCCAGCATTTT.

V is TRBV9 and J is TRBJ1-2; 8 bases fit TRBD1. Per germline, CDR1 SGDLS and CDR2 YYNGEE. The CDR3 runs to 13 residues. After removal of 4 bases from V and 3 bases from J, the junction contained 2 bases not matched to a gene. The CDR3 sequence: CASSSDRDYGYTF. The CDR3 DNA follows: TGTGCCAGCAGCTCGGACAGGGACTATGGCTACACCTTC.

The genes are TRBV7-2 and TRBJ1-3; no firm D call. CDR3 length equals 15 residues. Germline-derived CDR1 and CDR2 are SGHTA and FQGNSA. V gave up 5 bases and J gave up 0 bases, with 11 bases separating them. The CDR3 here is CASSPAGISGNTIYF. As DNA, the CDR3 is TGTGCCAGCAGCCCGGCGGGGATCTCTGGAAACACCATATATTTT.

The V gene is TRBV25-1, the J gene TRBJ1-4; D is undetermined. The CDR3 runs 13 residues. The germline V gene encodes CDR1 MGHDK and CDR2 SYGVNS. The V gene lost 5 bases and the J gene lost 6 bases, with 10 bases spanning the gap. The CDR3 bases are TGTGCCAGCAGTCCTAGAGGGTATGAAAAACTGTTTTTT. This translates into CASSPRGYEKLFF.

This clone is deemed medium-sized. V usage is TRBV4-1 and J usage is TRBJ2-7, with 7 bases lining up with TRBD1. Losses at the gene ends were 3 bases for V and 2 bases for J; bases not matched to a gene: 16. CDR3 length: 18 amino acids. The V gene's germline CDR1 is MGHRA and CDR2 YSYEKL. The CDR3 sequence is CASSQSRDGWDRTYEQYF. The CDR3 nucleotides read TGCGCCAGCAGCCAGAGCCGGGACGGATGGGACAGAACCTACGAGCAGTACTTC.

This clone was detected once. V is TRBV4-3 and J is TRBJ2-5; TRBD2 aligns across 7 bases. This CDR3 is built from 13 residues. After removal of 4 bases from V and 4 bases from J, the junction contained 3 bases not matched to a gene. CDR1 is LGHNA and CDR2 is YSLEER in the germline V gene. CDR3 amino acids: CASSRTRGETQYF. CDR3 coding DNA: TGCGCCAGCAGCCGGACTAGAGGAGAGACCCAGTACTTC.

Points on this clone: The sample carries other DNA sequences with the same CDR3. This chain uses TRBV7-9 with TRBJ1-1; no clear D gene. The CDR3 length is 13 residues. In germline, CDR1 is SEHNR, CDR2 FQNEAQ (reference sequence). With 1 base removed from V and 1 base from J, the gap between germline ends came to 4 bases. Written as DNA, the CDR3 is TGTGCCAGCAGCTTAGGGCAGAACACTGAAGCTTTCTTT. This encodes CASSLGQNTEAFF.

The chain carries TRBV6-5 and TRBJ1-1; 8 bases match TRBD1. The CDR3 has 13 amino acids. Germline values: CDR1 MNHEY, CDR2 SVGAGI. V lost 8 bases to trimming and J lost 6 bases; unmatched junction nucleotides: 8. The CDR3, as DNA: TGTGCCAGCGTCGGACAGGGTGGGGCTGAAGCTTTCTTT. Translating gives CASVGQGGAEAFF.

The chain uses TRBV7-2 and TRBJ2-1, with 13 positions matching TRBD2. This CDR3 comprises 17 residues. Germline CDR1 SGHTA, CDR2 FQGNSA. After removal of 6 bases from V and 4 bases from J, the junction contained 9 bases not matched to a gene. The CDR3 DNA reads TGTGCCAGCAGTTTGACTAGCGGGGGGCGGTTTTACAATGAGCAGTTCTTC. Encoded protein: CASSLTSGGRFYNEQFF.

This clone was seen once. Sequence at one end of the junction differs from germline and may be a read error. In nucleotides, the CDR3 is TGTGCCTGGAGTCGACAGACGGGTCCCGACTTC. Its translation: CAWSRQTGPDF. J is TRBJ1-2 and V is TRBV30, with D tentatively TRBD1 (5 bases). This CDR3 spans 11 amino acids. From germline, CDR1 is GTSNPN and CDR2 SVGIG (reference sequence).

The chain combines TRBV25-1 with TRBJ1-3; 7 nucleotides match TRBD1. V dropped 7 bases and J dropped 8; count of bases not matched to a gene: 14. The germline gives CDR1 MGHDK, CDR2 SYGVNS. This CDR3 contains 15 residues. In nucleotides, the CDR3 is TGTGCCAGCACTTCACTCGGACAGGCCGGGGACACCATATATTTT. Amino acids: CASTSLGQAGDTIYF.

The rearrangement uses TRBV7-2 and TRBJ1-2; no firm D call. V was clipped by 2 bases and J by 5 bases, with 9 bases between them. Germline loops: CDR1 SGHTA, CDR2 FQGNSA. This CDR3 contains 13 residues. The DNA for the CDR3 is TGTGCCAGCAGCTTATCTCGGGATTATGGCTACACCTTC. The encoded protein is CASSLSRDYGYTF.

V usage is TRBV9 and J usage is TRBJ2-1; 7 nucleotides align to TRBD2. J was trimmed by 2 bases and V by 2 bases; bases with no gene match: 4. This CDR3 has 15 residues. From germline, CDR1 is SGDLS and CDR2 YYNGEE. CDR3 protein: CASSVGGETYNEQFF. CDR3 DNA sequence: TGTGCCAGCAGCGTGGGAGGGGAAACCTACAATGAGCAGTTCTTC.

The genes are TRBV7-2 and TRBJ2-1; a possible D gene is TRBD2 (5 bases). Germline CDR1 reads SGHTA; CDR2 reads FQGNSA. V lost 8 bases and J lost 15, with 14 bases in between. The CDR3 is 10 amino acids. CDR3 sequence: CASAPGEGFF. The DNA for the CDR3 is TGTGCCAGCGCCCCGGGTGAGGGGTTCTTC.

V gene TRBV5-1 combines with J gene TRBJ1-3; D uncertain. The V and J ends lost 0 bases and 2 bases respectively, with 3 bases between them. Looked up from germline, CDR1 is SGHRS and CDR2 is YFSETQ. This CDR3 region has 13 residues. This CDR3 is CASSLDTGNTIYF. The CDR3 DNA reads TGCGCCAGCAGCTTGGACACTGGAAACACCATATATTTT. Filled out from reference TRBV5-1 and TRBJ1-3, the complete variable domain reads KAGVTQTPRYLIKTRGQQVTLSCSPISGHRSVSWYQQTPGQGLQFLFEYFSETQRNKGNFPGRFSGRQFSNSRSEMNVSTLELGDSALYLCASSLDTGNTIYFGEGSWLTVV.

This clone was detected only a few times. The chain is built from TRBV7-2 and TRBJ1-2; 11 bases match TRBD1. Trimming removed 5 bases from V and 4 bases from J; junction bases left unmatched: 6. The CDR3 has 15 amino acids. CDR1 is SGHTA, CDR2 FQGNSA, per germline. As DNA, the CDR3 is TGTGCCAGCAGCCCAGGGACAGGGGGAACCTATGGCTACACCTTC. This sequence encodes CASSPGTGGTYGYTF.

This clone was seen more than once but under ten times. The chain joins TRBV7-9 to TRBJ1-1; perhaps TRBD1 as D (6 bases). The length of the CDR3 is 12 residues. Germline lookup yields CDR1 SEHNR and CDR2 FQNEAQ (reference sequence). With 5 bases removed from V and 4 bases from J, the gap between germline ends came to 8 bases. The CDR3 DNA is TGTGCCAGCAGCCGAGGGGGCACTGAAGCTTTCTTT. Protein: CASSRGGTEAFF.

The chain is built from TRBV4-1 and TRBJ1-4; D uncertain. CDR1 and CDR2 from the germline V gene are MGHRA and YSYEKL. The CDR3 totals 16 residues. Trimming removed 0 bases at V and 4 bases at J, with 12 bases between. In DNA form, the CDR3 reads TGCGCCAGCAGCCAAGACGGACTTCTTTTTAATGAAAAACTGTTTTTT. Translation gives CASSQDGLLFNEKLFF.

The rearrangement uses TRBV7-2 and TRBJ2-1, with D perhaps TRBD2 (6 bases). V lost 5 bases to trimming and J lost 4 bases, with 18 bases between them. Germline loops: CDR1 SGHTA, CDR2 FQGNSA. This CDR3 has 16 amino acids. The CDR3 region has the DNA TGTGCCAGCAGCCCAAGGGACTCCGGATGGTACAATGAGCAGTTCTTC. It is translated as CASSPRDSGWYNEQFF.

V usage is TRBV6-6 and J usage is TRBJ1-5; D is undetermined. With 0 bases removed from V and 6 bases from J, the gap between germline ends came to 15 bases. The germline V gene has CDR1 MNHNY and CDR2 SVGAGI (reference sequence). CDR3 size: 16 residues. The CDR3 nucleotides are TGTGCCAGCAGTTACTCGTCGCCCACGGGTCGTCAGCCCCAGCATTTT. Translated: CASSYSSPTGRQPQHF.

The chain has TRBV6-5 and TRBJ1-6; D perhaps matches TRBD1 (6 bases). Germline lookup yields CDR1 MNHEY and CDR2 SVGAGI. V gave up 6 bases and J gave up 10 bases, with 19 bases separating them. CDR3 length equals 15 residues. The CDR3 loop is CASSPGAVGKSPLHF. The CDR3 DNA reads TGTGCCAGCAGCCCAGGGGCCGTTGGTAAATCACCCCTCCACTTT.

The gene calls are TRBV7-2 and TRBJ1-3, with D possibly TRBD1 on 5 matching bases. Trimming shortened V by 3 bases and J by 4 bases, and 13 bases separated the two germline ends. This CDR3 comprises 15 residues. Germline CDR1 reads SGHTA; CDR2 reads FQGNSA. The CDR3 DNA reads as TGTGCCAGCAGCTTGGGTGGGCAGGGAGGAAACACCATATATTTT. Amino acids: CASSLGGQGGNTIYF.

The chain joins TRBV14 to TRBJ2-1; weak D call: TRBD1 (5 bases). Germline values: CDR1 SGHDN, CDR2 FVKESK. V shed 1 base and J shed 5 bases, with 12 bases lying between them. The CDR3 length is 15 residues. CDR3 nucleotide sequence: TGTGCCAGCAGCCAAGGCAGGGTGAGCAACAATGAGCAGTTCTTC. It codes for CASSQGRVSNNEQFF. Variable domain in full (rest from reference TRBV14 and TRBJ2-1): EAGVTQFPSHSVIEKGQTVTLRCDPISGHDNLYWYRRVMGKEIKFLLHFVKESKQDESGMPNNRFLAERTGGTYSTLKVQPAELEDSGVYFCASSQGRVSNNEQFFGPGTRLTVL.

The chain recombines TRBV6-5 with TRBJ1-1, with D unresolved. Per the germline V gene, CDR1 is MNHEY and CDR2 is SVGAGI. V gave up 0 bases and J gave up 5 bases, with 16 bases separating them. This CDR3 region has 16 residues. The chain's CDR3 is CASSYSRADSGTEAFF. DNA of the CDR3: TGTGCCAGCAGTTACTCCCGGGCGGACTCGGGAACTGAAGCTTTCTTT.

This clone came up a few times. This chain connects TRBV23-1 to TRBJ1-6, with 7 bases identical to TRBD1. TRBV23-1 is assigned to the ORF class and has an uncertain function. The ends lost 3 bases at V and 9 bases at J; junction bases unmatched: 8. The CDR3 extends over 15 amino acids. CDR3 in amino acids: CASSQLQGKISPLHF. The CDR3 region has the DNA TGCGCCAGCAGTCAGCTACAGGGGAAGATTTCACCCCTCCACTTT.

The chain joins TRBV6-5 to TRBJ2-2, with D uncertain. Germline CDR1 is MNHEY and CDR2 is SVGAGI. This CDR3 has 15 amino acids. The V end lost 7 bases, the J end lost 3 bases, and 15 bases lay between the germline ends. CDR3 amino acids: CASTLSSPDTGELFF. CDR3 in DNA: TGTGCCAGCACCCTCAGTTCCCCCGACACCGGGGAGCTGTTTTTT.

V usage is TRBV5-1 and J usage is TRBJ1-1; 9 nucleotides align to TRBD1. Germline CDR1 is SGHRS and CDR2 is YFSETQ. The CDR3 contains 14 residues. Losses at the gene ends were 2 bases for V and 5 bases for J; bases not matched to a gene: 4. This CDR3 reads CASSLQGAWTEAFF. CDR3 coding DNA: TGCGCCAGCAGCTTACAGGGGGCTTGGACTGAAGCTTTCTTT.

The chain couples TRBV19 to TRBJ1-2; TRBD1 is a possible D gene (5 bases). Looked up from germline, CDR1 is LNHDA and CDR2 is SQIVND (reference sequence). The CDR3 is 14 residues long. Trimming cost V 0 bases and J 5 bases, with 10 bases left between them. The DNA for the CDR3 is TGTGCCAGTAGTATAGAAGGCCAGGGTTATGGCTACACCTTC. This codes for CASSIEGQGYGYTF.

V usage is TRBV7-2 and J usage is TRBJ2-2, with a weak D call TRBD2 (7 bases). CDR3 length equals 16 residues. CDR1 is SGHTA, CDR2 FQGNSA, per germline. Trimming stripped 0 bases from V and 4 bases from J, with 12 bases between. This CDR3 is CASSLAGGRVTGELFF. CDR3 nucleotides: TGTGCCAGCAGCTTAGCCGGGGGGCGAGTCACCGGGGAGCTGTTTTTT. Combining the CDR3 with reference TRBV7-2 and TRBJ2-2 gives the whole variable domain GAGVSQSPSNKVTEKGKDVELRCDPISGHTALYWYRQSLGQGLEFLIYFQGNSAPDKSGLPSDRFSAERTGGSVSTLTIQRTQQEDSAVYLCASSLAGGRVTGELFFGEGSRLTVL.

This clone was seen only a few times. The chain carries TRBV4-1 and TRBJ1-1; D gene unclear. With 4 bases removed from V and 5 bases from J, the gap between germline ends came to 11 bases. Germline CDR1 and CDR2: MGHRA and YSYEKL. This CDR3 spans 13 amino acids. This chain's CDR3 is CASSLRGTTEAFF. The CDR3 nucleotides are TGCGCCAGCAGCCTTCGGGGAACGACTGAAGCTTTCTTT.

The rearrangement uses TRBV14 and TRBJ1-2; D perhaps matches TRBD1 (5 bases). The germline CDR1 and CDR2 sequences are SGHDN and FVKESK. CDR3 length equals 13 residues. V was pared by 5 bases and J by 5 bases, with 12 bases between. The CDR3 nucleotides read TGTGCCAGCAGCGCAAGGCGGGGGTATGGCTACACCTTC. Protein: CASSARRGYGYTF.